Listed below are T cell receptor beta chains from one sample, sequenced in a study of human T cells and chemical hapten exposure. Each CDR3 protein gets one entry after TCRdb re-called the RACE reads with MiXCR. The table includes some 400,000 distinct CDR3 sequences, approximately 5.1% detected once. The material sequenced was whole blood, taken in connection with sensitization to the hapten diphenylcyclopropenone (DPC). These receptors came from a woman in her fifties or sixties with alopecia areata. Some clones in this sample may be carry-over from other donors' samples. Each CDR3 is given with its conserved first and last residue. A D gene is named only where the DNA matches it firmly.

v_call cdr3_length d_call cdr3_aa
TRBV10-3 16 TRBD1 CAIRSGTGANTGELFF
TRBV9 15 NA CASSPRVGPTGELFF
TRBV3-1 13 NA CASSQSTNQPQHF
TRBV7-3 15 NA CASSLKFGEGTEAFF
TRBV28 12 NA CASSPFENIQYF
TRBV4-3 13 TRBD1 CASSRGTGDTQYF
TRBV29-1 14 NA CSVEEGSNTGELFF
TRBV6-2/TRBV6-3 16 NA CASRLTLQGPSYEQYF
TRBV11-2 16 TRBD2 CASSLVAAGVRNEQFF
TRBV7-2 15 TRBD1 CASSTRQGGTDTQYF
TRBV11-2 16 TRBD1 CASSFLTGGSNQPQHF
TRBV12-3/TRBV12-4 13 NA CASRVGGNQPQHF
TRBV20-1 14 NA CSASRQLMNTEAFF
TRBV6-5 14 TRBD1 CASSYRGQEHGYTF
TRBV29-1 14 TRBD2 CSVEGRGGPNTQYF
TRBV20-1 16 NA CSAIPNIGAPPDTQYF
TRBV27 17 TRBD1 CASSGARGKVNNYGYTF
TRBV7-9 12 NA CASSPPGDTQYF
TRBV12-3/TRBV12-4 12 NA CASIPQGNEQFF
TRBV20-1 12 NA CSAALTTGELFF
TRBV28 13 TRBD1 CASGPAGGYGYTF
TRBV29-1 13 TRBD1 CSVVGRGEYGYTF
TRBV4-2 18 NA CASSQDLRVPYSNQPQHF
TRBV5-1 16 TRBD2 CASSLITSGGDNEQFF
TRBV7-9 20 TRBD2 CASSPRLAVIMKSSYNEQFF
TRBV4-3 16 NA CASSQESLDRNTEAFF
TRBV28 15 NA CASSFVGGPNTEAFF
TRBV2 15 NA CASSEIEDLQETQYF
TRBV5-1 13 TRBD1 CASSLDRGEEAFF
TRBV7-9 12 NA CASSVTSNIQYF
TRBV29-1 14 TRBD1 CSVLDRGLENIQYF
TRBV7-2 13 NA CASSLGWTDTQYF
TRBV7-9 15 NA CASSQEGRIKDTQYF
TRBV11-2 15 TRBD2 CASSLGDYSTDTQYF
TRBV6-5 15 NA CASSYSVLGTDTQYF
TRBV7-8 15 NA CASSTTVRTGNTIYF
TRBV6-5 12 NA CASSYEPGELFF
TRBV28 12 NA CASSQPRETQYF
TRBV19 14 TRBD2 CASSQLAGQETQYF
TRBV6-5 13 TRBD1 CASSQTGADTQYF
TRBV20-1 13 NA CSATGSSVPEAFF
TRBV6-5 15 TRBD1 CASSYFAGGTDTQYF